Listed below are T cell receptor beta chains from one sample, sequenced in a study of cytomegalovirus exposure and HLA in healthy donors. Clones were read by immunoSEQ multiplex PCR, and TCRdb kept only the in-frame ones, dropping some. This sample has some 100,000 clones; 70% to 80% occur once, and the top ten carry approximately 2.4%. The sequencing input was PBMCs. These receptors all come from a female donor in good health and CMV-seronegative. CDR3s leave out the opening cysteine and the closing phenylalanine or tryptophan. Clone size is given for some rows only: seen once, a few or many times, or a class if the clone is expanded.

>14|TRBV19|TRBJ1-1|NA
ASSRFWEAGPTEAF
>13|TRBV6-6|TRBJ2-6|few
ASSHQGSGANVLT
>13|TRBV4-2|TRBJ2-1|NA
ASSQDRGGPNEQF
>12|TRBV5-6|TRBJ2-5|NA
ASTKIQGQETQY
>10|TRBV7-2|TRBJ1-2|NA
ASSNSQGGYT
>13|TRBV5-1|TRBJ1-2|NA
ASSSRDSLFYGYT
>13|TRBV7-9|TRBJ2-1|NA
ASTPMDRGDNEQF
>16|TRBV9|TRBJ2-5|NA
ASSAPTPTLAFQETQY
>10|TRBV27|TRBJ1-5|few
ASDRVRQPQH
>13|TRBV5-6|TRBJ2-7|NA
ASSLGGTGSYEQY
>11|TRBV10-2|TRBJ1-1|few
ASSPDRVTEAF
>10|TRBV13|TRBJ2-1|NA
ASSPQGYEQF
>12|TRBV5-4|TRBJ2-5|NA
ASNLAGDPETQY
>11|TRBV28|TRBJ1-6|NA
ATGAEYNSPLH
>10|TRBV29-1|TRBJ1-2|few
SVRGSNYGYT
>12|TRBV5-4|TRBJ1-2|NA
ASSLATATYGYT
>13|TRBV7-2|TRBJ1-5|NA
ASSLVTGGRQPQH
>16|TRBV9|TRBJ1-3|once
ASSVYREPDTSGNTIY
>12|TRBV6-1|TRBJ1-2|NA
ASGPGQGRYGYT
>14|TRBV18|TRBJ2-1|once
ASSPLGQGAYNEQF
>10|TRBV27|TRBJ1-1|once
ASSRGSTEAF
>12|TRBV5-3|TRBJ1-1|NA
ARSLGQGNTEAF
>10|TRBV19|TRBJ1-2|NA
ASSMEGYGYT
>14|TRBV27|TRBJ2-7|NA
ASRASRDTGRYEQY
>14|TRBV18|TRBJ1-5|NA
ASSPEGLYSNQPQH
>14|TRBV19|TRBJ2-6|few
ASSISEGTGANVLT
>12|TRBV27|TRBJ2-7|NA
ASNGAGGGYEQY
>13|TRBV7-9|TRBJ1-1|NA
ASSSPVDMNTEAF
>12|TRBV10-2|TRBJ2-5|NA
ASSEAGGQETQY
>10|TRBV7-9|TRBJ1-2|NA
ASSSSFYGYT
>14|TRBV2|TRBJ2-4|once
ASSGPGQGAKNIQY
>13|TRBV6-1|TRBJ1-3|NA
ASSVGTASGNTIY
>11|TRBV6-1|TRBJ1-2|NA
ASRFQGADGYT
>12|TRBV15|TRBJ1-4|NA
ATSRGTGNEKLF
>14|TRBV30|TRBJ2-5|NA
AWTFGTRGSGETQY
>10|TRBV27|TRBJ2-7|NA
ASSFTGVEQY
>10|TRBV11-2|TRBJ2-1|NA
ASSYRGNEQF
>12|TRBV12-5|TRBJ2-1|NA
ASGLGDSRNEQF
>13|TRBV5-1|TRBJ2-5|NA
ASSLALTSGQTQY
>10|TRBV13|TRBJ1-2|NA
ASSPAGGGYT
>13|TRBV7-3|TRBJ2-1|NA
TSSLEFGTPNEQF
>12|TRBV27|TRBJ2-2|NA
ASTPQGGTGELF
>12|TRBV6-5|TRBJ1-2|once
ASSYSNGKEGYT
>14|TRBV5-4|TRBJ2-3|NA
ASSPITSGGTDTQY
>13|TRBV5-1|TRBJ2-7|NA
ASSPNRGPVDEQY